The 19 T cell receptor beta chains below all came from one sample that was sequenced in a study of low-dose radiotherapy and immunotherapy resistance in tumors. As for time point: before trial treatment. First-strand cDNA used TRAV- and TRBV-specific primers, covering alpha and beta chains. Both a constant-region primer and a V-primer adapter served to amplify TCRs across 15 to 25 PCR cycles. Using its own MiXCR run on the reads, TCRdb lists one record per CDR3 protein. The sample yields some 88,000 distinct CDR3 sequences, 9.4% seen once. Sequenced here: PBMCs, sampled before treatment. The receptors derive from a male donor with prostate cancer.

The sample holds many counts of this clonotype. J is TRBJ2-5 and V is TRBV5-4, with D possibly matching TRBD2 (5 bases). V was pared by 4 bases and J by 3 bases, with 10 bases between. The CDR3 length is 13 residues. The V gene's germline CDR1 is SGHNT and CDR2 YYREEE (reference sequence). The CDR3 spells CASSETREETQYF. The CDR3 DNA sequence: TGTGCCAGCAGCGAAACTAGAGAAGAGACCCAGTACTTC.

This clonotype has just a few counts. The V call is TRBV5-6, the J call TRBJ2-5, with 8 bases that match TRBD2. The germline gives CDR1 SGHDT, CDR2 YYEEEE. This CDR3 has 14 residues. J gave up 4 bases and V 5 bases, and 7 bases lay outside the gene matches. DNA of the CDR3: TGTGCCAGCAGTCAAACGGGAGGGGGAGAGACCCAGTACTTC. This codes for CASSQTGGGETQYF.

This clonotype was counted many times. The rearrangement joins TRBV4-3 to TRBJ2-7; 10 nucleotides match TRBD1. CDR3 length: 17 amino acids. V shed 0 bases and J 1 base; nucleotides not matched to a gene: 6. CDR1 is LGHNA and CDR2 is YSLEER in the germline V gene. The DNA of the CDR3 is TGCGCCAGCAGCCAAGAAAAGGGACAGGGGCTTTCCTACGAGCAGTACTTC. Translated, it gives CASSQEKGQGLSYEQYF.

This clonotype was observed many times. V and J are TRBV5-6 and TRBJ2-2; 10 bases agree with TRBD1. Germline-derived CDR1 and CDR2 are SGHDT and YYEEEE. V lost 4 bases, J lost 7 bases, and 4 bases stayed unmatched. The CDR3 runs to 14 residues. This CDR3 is CASSPGQGIGELFF. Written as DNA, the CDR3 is TGTGCCAGCAGCCCGGGACAGGGGATCGGGGAGCTGTTTTTT.

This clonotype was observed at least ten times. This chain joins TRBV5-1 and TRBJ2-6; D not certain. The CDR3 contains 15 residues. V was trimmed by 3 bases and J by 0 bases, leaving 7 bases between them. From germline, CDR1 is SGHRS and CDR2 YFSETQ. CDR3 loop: CASSSGSSGANVLTF. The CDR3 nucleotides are TGCGCCAGCAGCTCAGGCAGCTCTGGGGCCAACGTCCTGACTTTC. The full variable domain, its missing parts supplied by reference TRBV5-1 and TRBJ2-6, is KAGVTQTPRYLIKTRGQQVTLSCSPISGHRSVSWYQQTPGQGLQFLFEYFSETQRNKGNFPGRFSGRQFSNSRSEMNVSTLELGDSALYLCASSSGSSGANVLTFGAGSRLTVL.

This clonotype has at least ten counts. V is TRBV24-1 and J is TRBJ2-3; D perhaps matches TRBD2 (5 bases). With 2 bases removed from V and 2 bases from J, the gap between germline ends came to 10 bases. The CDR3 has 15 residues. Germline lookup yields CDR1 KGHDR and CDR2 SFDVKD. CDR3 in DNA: TGTGCCACCAGTGATTCCGGGAAGGTCACAGATACGCAGTATTTT. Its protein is CATSDSGKVTDTQYF.

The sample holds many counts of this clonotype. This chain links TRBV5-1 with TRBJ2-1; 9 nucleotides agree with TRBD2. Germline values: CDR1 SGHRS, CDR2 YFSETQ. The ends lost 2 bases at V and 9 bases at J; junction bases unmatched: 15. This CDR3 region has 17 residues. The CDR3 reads CASSLDFSSGNLGEQFF. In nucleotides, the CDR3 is TGCGCCAGCAGCTTAGATTTCTCTAGCGGGAATCTGGGTGAGCAGTTCTTC.

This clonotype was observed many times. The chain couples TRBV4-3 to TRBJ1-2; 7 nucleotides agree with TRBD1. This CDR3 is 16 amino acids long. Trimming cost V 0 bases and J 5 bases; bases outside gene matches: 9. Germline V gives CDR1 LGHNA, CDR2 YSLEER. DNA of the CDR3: TGCGCCAGCAGCCAAGAGGGGAGGGGGCGCGGATATGGCTACACCTTC. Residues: CASSQEGRGRGYGYTF.

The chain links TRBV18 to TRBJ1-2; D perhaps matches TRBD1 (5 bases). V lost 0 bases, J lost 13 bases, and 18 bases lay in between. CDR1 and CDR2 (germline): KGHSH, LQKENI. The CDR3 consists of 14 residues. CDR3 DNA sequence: TGTGCCAGCTCACCACCTACGGGGCTGAGCGGCCTCACCTTC. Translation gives CASSPPTGLSGLTF.

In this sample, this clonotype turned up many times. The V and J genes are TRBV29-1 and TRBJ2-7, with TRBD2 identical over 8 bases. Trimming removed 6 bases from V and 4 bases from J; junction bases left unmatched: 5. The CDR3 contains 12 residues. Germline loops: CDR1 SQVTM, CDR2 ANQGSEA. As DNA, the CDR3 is TGCAGCGTCAGCGGGGGAGGATACGAGCAGTACTTC. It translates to CSVSGGGYEQYF.

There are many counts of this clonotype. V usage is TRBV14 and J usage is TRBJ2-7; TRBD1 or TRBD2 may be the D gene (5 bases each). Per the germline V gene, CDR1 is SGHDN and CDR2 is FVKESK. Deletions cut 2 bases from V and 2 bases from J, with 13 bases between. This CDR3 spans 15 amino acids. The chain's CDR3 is CASSQRGGKAYEQYF. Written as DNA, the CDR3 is TGTGCCAGCAGCCAACGTGGGGGTAAGGCCTACGAGCAGTACTTC.

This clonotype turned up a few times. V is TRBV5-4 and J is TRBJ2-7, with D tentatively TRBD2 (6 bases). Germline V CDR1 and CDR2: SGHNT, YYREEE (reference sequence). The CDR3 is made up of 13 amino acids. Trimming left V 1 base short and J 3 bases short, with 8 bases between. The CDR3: CASSLRGSYEQYF. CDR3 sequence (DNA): TGTGCCAGCAGCTTGCGGGGGAGCTACGAGCAGTACTTC.

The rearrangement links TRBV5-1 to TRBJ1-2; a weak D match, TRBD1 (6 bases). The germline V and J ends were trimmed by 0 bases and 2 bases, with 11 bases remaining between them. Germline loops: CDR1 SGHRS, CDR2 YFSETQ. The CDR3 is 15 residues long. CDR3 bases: TGCGCCAGCAGCTTGGGGGACATCAGAAACTATGGCTACACCTTC. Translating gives CASSLGDIRNYGYTF. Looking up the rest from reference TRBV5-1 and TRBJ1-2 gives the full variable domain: KAGVTQTPRYLIKTRGQQVTLSCSPISGHRSVSWYQQTPGQGLQFLFEYFSETQRNKGNFPGRFSGRQFSNSRSEMNVSTLELGDSALYLCASSLGDIRNYGYTFGSGTRLTVV.

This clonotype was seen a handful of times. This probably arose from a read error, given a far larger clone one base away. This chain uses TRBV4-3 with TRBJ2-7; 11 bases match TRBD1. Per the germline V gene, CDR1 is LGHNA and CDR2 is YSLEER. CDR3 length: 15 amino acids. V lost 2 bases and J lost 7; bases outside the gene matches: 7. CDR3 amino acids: CASSQRTGGIYEQYF. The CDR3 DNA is TGCGCCAGCAGCCAACGGACAGGGGGCATTTATGAGCAGTACTTC.

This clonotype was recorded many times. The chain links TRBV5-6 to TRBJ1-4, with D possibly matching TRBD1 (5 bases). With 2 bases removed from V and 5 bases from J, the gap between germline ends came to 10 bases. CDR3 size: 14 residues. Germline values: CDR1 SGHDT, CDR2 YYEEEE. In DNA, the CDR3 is TGTGCCAGCAGCTTTTCAGGGTGGAATGAAAAACTGTTTTTT. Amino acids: CASSFSGWNEKLFF. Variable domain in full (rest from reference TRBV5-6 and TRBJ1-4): DAGVTQSPTHLIKTRGQQVTLRCSPKSGHDTVSWYQQALGQGPQFIFQYYEEEERQRGNFPDRFSGHQFPNYSSELNVNALLLGDSALYLCASSFSGWNEKLFFGSGTQLSVL.

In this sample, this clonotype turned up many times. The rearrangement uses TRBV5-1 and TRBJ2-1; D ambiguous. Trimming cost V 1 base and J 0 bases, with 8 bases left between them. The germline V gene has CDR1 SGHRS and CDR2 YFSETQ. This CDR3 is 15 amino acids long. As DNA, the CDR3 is TGCGCCAGCAGCTTGTCAGGACCCTCCTACAATGAGCAGTTCTTC. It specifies CASSLSGPSYNEQFF.

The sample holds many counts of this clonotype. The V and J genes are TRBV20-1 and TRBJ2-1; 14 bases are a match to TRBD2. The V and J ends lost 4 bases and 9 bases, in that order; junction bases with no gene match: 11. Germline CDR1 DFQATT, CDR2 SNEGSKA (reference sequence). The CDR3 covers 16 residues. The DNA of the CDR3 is TGCAGTGCTAATTGGCCGACTAGCGGGAGGGTCACTGAGCAGTTCTTC. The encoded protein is CSANWPTSGRVTEQFF.

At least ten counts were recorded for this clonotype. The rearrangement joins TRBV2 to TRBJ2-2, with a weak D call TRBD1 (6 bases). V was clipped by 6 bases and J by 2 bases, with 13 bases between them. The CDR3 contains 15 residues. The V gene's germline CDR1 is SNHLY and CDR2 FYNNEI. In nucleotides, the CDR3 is TGTGCCAGCAGATGGACAGATGTAAACACCGGGGAGCTGTTTTTT. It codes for CASRWTDVNTGELFF.

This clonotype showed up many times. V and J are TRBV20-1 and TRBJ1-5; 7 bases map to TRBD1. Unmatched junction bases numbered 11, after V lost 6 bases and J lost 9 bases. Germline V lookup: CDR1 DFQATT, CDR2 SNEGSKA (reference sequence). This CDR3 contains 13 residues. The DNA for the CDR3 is TGCAGTGCACCCGACAGGGTAGGAGGGCCCCAGCATTTT. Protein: CSAPDRVGGPQHF.